The 16 T cell receptor beta chains below were found in one sample sequenced in a study of blood T cell repertoires in COVID-19. The repertoire was sequenced with immunoSEQ multiplex PCR; TCRdb's copy has only in-frame clones and lacks some. The sample lists tens of thousands of clones, about 86% occurring once. The sample was peripheral blood. The receptors were gathered from a man aged 50-59 years with active COVID-19.

V is TRBV19 and J is TRBJ2-7; a possible D gene is TRBD1 (6 bases). The CDR3 length is 11 residues. V was trimmed by 4 bases and J by 10 bases, leaving 11 bases between them. Germline V lookup: CDR1 LNHDA, CDR2 SQIVND (reference sequence). The CDR3 bases are TGTGCCAGTAGTAGGCAGGGGCATCAGTACTTC. It yields the protein CASSRQGHQYF. Variable domain in full (rest from reference TRBV19 and TRBJ2-7): DGGITQSPKYLFRKEGQNVTLSCEQNLNHDAMYWYRQDPGQGLRLIYYSQIVNDFQKGDIAEGYSVSREKKESFPLTVTSAQKNPTAFYLCASSRQGHQYFGPGTRLTVT.

V and J are TRBV11-2 and TRBJ2-2; TRBD2 matches 9 bases. The germline gives CDR1 SGHAT, CDR2 FQNNGV. This CDR3 has 14 amino acids. V lost 7 bases, J lost 6 bases, and 6 bases stayed unmatched. The CDR3 DNA sequence: TGTGCCAGCATAGCTAGCGGGAATCCCGGGGAGCTGTTTTTT. Translating it yields CASIASGNPGELFF. The full variable domain, its missing parts supplied by reference TRBV11-2 and TRBJ2-2, is EAGVAQSPRYKIIEKRQSVAFWCNPISGHATLYWYQQILGQGPKLLIQFQNNGVVDDSQLPKDRFSAERLKGVDSTLKIQPAKLEDSAVYLCASIASGNPGELFFGEGSRLTVL.

V and J are TRBV24-1 and TRBJ1-1, with a tentative D call TRBD1 (5 bases). This CDR3 is 14 amino acids long. The germline CDR1 and CDR2 sequences are KGHDR and SFDVKD. V was shortened by 4 bases and J by 1 base, with 9 bases between the two germline ends. CDR3 amino acids: CATSDPGQNTEAFF. CDR3 coding DNA: TGTGCCACCAGTGACCCTGGACAGAACACTGAAGCTTTCTTT.

CDR3 amino acids: CSVENGLRNTEAFF. Written as DNA, the CDR3 is TGCAGCGTTGAAAATGGACTCCGGAACACTGAAGCTTTCTTT. This sequence joins TRBV29-1 and TRBJ1-1; no firm D call. The CDR3 contains 14 residues. The V gene's germline CDR1 is SQVTM and CDR2 ANQGSEA. Trimming left V 2 bases short and J 1 base short, with 11 bases between.

The V gene is TRBV3-1 (or the pseudogene TRBV3-2), the J gene TRBJ1-2; D might be TRBD1 (5 bases). Trimming took 1 base from V and 8 from J, leaving 8 bases between them. Germline CDR1 LGHDT, CDR2 YNNKEL (reference sequence). CDR3 length: 12 amino acids. The CDR3 is CASSQGRTGYTF. CDR3 DNA sequence: TGTGCCAGCAGCCAAGGGCGGACAGGCTACACCTTC.

This chain uses TRBV29-1 with TRBJ2-5, with a possible D match to TRBD2 (7 bases). This CDR3 comprises 15 residues. Germline V gene sequence: CDR1 SQVTM, CDR2 ANQGSEA. Trimming removed 3 bases from V and 5 bases from J, with 19 bases in between. CDR3 amino acids: CSVDHRGGAWETQYF. Here the CDR3 DNA reads TGCAGCGTTGATCATAGGGGGGGGGCTTGGGAGACCCAGTACTTC.

The chain links TRBV7-9 to TRBJ2-7, with 8 bases identical to TRBD1. This CDR3 region has 13 residues. Germline V gene sequence: CDR1 SEHNR, CDR2 FQNEAQ (reference sequence). Unmatched junction bases numbered 3, after V lost 3 bases and J lost 5 bases. The CDR3 loop is CASSFQGANEQYF. The DNA for the CDR3 is TGTGCCAGCAGCTTCCAGGGGGCTAACGAGCAGTACTTC.

The genes are TRBV6-6 and TRBJ1-2, with D uncertain. Trimming removed 11 bases from V and 0 bases from J, with 19 bases in between. CDR3 length equals 15 residues. In germline, CDR1 is MNHNY, CDR2 SVGAGI (reference sequence). The CDR3 protein is CAVPIGEEANYGYTF. The CDR3 region has the DNA TGTGCCGTCCCTATCGGGGAGGAAGCTAACTATGGCTACACCTTC.

The chain recombines TRBV19 with TRBJ1-2; TRBD1 matches at 7 bases. CDR3 length: 15 amino acids. V was pared by 5 bases and J by 0 bases, with 6 bases of the junction left unmatched. Germline assignment: CDR1 LNHDA and CDR2 SQIVND (reference sequence). CDR3 sequence (DNA): TGTGCCAGTAGTCCCCCGGGACAGACTAACTATGGCTACACCTTC. Translated: CASSPPGQTNYGYTF.

This chain links TRBV14 with TRBJ2-3, with D perhaps TRBD1 (6 bases). The CDR3 is made up of 15 amino acids. CDR1 SGHDN and CDR2 FVKESK come from the germline V gene. Trimming pared 6 bases from V and 2 bases from J, leaving 15 bases between. CDR3 DNA sequence: TGTGCCAGCAGTCTCAACAGGGCCACCACAGATACGCAGTATTTT. It encodes CASSLNRATTDTQYF.

The chain couples TRBV18 to TRBJ1-5; 10 bases match TRBD1. The V gene end was trimmed by 5 bases and the J gene end by 0 bases; junction bases not matched to a gene: 10. CDR3 length equals 18 residues. Germline V gives CDR1 KGHSH, CDR2 LQKENI. The CDR3 loop is CASSTTGGAGFSNQPQHF. CDR3 coding DNA: TGTGCCAGCTCAACGACAGGGGGCGCTGGTTTTAGCAATCAGCCCCAGCATTTT.

The V and J genes are TRBV2 and TRBJ1-6, with 7 positions matching TRBD1. CDR3 length: 13 residues. V lost 7 bases, J lost 6 bases, and 3 bases stayed unmatched. Germline CDR1 and CDR2: SNHLY and FYNNEI. The CDR3 reads CASMGTVNSPLHF. CDR3 nucleotides: TGTGCCAGCATGGGGACAGTTAATTCACCCCTCCACTTT.

The gene calls are TRBV27 and TRBJ1-4, with 12 nucleotides matching TRBD1. This CDR3 contains 19 residues. Unmatched junction bases numbered 16, after V lost 3 bases and J lost 8 bases. Germline CDR1 is MNHEY and CDR2 is SMNVEV (reference sequence). The CDR3 bases are TGTGCCAGCAGTTTCCTTTCCGGGACAGGGGGCTCTGGGGGAGAAAAACTGTTTTTT. Protein sequence: CASSFLSGTGGSGGEKLFF.

This clone showed up just a few times. The chain carries TRBV12-3 or TRBV12-4 and TRBJ1-1, with D possibly matching TRBD1 (5 bases). V was cut by 8 bases and J by 9 bases, with 13 bases left in between. The CDR3 length is 11 residues. CDR3 nucleotides: TGTGCCAGCGGGCAGGGAGGGAAAGCTTTCTTT. It yields the protein CASGQGGKAFF.

The V gene is TRBV6-5, the J gene TRBJ2-1, with D possibly TRBD1 on 6 matching bases. Germline CDR1 reads MNHEY; CDR2 reads SVGAGI. With 7 bases removed from V and 0 bases from J, the gap between germline ends came to 10 bases. The CDR3 runs 14 residues. CDR3 loop: CASKDRNSYNEQFF. Here the CDR3 DNA reads TGTGCCAGCAAAGACAGGAACTCCTACAATGAGCAGTTCTTC.

The chain employs TRBV3-1 (or the pseudogene TRBV3-2) and TRBJ2-2, with 8 bases identical to TRBD1. J gave up 3 bases and V 6 bases, and 6 bases lay outside the gene matches. CDR1 is LGHDT, CDR2 YNNKEL, per germline (reference sequence). The CDR3 consists of 15 residues. The chain's CDR3 is CASRARTGHTGELFF. The CDR3 bases are TGTGCCAGCAGGGCTAGGACAGGGCACACCGGGGAGCTGTTTTTT.